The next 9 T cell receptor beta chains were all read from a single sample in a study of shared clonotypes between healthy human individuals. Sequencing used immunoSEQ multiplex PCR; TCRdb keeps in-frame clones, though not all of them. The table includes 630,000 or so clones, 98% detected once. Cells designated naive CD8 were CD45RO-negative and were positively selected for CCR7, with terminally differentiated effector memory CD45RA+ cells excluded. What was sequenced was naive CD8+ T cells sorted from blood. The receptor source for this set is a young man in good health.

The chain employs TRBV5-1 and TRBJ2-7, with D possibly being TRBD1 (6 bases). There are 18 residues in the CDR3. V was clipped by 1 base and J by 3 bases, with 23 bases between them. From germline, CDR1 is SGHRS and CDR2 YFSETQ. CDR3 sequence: CASSLILSNRDIHYEQYF. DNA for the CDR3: TGCGCCAGCAGCTTGATCTTATCGAACCGGGACATCCACTACGAGCAGTACTTC.

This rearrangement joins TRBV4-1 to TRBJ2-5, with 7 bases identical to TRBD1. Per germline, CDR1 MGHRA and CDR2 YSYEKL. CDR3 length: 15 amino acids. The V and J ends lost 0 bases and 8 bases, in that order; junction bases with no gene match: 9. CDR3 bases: TGCGCCAGCAGCCAAGAATTCGGGACAGTGGAAACCCAGTACTTC. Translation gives CASSQEFGTVETQYF.

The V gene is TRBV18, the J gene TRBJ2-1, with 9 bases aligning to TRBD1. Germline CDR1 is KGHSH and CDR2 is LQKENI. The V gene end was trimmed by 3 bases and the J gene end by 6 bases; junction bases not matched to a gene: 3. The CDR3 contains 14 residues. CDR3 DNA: TGTGCCAGCTCACCCCGACAGGGGGGCAATGAGCAGTTCTTC. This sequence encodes CASSPRQGGNEQFF.

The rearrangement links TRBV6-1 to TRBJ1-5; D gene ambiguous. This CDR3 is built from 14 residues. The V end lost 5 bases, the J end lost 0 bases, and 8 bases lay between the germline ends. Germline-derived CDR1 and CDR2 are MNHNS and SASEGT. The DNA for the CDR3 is TGTGCCAGCAGTCCAAACTATAGCAATCAGCCCCAGCATTTT. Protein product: CASSPNYSNQPQHF.

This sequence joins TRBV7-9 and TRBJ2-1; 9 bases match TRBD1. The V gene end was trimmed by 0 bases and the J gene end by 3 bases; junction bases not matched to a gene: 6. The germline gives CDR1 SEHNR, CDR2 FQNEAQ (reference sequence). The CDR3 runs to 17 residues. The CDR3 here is CASSLASQGAIYNEQFF. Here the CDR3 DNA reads TGTGCCAGCAGCTTAGCGTCACAGGGGGCTATCTACAATGAGCAGTTCTTC.

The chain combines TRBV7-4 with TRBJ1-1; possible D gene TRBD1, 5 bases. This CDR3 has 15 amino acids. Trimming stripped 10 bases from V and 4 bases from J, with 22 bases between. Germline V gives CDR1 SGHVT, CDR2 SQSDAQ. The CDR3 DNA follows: TGTGCCATAACCCCGCCCGAGGGGCTAGGCACTGAAGCTTTCTTT. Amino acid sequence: CAITPPEGLGTEAFF.

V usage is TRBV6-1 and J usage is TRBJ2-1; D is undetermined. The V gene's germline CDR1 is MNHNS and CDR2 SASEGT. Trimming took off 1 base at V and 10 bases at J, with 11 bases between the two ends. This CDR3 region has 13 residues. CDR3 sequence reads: CASSEGLDLEQFF. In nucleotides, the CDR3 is TGTGCCAGCAGTGAAGGTCTAGATCTAGAGCAGTTCTTC.

CDR3 protein: CASTPLGSTDTQYF. The CDR3 bases are TGTGCCAGCACCCCCTTGGGGTCGACAGATACGCAGTATTTT. The chain recombines TRBV27 with TRBJ2-3; D not resolved. V was pared by 7 bases and J by 3 bases, with 14 bases between. The CDR3 sequence is 14 residues long. CDR1 is MNHEY, CDR2 SMNVEV, per germline (reference sequence).

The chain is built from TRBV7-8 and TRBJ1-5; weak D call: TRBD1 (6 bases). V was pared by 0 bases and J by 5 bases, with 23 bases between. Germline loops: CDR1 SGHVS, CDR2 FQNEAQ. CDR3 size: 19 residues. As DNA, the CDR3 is TGTGCCAGCAGCTTAGCGGCGCATCGCTGGACAGTCTTAGATCAGCCCCAGCATTTT. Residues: CASSLAAHRWTVLDQPQHF.